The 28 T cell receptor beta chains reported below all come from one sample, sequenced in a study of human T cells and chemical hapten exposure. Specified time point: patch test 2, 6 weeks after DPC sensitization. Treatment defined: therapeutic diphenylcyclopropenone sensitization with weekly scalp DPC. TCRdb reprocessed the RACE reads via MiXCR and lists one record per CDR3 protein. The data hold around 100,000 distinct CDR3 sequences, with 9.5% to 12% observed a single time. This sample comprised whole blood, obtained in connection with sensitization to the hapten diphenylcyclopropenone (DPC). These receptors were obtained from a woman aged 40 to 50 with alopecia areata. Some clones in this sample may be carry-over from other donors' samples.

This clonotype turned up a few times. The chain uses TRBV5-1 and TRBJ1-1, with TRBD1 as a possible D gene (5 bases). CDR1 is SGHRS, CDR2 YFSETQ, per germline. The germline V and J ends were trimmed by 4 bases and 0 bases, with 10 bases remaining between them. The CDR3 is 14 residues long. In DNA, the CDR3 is TGCGCCAGCAGCACGGGACTTATGAACACTGAAGCTTTCTTT. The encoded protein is CASSTGLMNTEAFF.

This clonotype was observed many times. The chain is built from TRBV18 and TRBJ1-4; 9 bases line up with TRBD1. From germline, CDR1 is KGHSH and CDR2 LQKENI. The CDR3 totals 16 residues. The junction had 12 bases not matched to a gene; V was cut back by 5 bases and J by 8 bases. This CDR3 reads CASSGNLQGAGEKLFF. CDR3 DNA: TGTGCCAGCTCAGGCAACCTACAGGGGGCTGGCGAAAAACTGTTTTTT.

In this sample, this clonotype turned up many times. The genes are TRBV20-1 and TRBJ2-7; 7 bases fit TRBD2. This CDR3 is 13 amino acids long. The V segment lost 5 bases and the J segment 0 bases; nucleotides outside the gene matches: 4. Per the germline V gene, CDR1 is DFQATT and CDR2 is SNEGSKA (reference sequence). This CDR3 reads CSAPTSVSYEQYF. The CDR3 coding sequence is TGCAGTGCTCCCACTAGCGTCTCCTACGAGCAGTACTTC.

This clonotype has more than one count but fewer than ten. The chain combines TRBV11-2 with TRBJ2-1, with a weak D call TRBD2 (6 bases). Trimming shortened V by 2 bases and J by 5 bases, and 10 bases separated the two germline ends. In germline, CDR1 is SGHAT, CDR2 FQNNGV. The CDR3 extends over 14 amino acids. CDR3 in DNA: TGTGCCAGCAGCTTAACTAGCAGCCACAATGAGCAGTTCTTC. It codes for CASSLTSSHNEQFF.

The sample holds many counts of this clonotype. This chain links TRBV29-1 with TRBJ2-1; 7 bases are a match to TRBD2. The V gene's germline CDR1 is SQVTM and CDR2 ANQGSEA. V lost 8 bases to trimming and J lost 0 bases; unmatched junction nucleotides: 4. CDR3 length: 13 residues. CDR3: CSTRGSSYNEQFF. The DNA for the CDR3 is TGCAGCACACGCGGGAGCTCCTACAATGAGCAGTTCTTC.

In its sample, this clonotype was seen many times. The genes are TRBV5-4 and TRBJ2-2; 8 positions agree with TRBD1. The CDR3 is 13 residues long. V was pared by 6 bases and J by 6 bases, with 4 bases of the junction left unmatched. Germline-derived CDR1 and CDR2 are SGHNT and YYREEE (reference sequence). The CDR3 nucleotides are TGTGCCAGCAAGGGACAGGTATCCGGGGAGCTGTTTTTT. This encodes CASKGQVSGELFF.

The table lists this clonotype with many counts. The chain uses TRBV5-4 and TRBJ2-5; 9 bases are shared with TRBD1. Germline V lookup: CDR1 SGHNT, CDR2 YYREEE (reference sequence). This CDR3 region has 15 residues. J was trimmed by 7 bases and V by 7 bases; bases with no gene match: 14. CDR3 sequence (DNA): TGTGCCAGCGCCCGGGGGGACAGGGTCGAAAGGACCCAGTACTTC. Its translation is CASARGDRVERTQYF.

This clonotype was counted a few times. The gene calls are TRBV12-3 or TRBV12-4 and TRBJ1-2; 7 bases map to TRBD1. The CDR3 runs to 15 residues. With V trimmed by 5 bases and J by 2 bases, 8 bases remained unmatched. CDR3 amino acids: CASSPRTGYNYGYTF. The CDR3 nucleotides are TGTGCCAGCAGTCCCCGGACAGGATACAACTATGGCTACACCTTC.

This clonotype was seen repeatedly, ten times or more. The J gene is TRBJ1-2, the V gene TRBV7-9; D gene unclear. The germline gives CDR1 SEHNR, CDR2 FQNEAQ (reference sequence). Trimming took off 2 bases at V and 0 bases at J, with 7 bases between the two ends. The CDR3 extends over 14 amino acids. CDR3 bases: TGTGCCAGCAGCTTAATTGGAGCTAACTATGGCTACACCTTC. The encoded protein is CASSLIGANYGYTF. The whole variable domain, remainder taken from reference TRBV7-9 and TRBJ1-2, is DTGVSQNPRHKITKRGQNVTFRCDPISEHNRLYWYRQTLGQGPEFLTYFQNEAQLEKSRLLSDRFSAERPKGSFSTLEIQRTEQGDSAMYLCASSLIGANYGYTFGSGTRLTVV.

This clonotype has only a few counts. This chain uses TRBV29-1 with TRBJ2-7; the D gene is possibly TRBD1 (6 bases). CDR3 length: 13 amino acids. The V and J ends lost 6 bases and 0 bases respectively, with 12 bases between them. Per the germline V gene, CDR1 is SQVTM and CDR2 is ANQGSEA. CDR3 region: CSVRQGNSYEQYF. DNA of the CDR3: TGCAGCGTACGCCAGGGGAACTCCTACGAGCAGTACTTC.

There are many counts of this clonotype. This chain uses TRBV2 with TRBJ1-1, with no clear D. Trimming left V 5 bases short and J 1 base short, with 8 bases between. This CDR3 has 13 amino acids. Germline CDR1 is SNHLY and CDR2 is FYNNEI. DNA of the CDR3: TGTGCCAGCAGTCACCCCGGGAACACTGAAGCTTTCTTT. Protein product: CASSHPGNTEAFF.

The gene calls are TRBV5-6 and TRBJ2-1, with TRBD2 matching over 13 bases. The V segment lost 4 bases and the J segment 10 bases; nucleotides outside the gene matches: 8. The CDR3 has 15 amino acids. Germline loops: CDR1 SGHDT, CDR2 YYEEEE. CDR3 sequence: CASSEGLAGPEEQFF. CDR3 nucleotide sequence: TGTGCCAGCAGCGAGGGACTAGCGGGACCCGAGGAGCAGTTCTTC.

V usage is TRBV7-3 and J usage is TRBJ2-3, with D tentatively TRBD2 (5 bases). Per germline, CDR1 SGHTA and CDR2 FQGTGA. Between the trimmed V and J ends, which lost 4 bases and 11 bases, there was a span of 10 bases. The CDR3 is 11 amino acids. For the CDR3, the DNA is TGTGCCAGCAGCTCCGGCGCGGGGCAGTATTTT. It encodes CASSSGAGQYF.

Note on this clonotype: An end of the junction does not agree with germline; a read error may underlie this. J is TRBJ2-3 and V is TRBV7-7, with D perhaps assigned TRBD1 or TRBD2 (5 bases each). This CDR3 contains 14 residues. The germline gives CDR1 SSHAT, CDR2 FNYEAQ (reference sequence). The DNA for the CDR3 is TGTGCTAGCAGCCAGGGTTCTAGCCCAGATACGCAGTATTTT. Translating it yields CASSQGSSPDTQYF.

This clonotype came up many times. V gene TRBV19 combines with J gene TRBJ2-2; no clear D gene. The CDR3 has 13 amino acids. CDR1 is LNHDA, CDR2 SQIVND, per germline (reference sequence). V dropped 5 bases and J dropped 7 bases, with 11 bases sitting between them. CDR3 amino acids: CASSPRFYGELFF. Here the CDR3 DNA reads TGTGCCAGTAGTCCACGGTTCTACGGGGAGCTGTTTTTT.

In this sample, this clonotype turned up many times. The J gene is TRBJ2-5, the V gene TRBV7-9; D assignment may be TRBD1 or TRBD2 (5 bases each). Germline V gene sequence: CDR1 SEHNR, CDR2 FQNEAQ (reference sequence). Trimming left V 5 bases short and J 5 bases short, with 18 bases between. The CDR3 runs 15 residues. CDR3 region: CASSTGTQDTETQYF. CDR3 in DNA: TGTGCCAGCAGCACCGGGACGCAGGATACTGAGACCCAGTACTTC.

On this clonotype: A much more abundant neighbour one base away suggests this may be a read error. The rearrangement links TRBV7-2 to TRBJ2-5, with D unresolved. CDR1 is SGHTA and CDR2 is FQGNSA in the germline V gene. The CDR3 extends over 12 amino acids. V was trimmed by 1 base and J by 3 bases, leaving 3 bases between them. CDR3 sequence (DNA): TGTGCCAGCAGCTTAGGGGAAGAGACCCAGTACTTC. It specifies CASSLGEETQYF.

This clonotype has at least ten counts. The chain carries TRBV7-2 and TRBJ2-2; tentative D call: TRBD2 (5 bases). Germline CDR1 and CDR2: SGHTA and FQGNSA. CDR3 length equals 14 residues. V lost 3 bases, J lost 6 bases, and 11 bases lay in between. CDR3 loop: CASSLRVAPGELFF. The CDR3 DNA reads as TGTGCCAGCAGCTTGAGGGTCGCCCCCGGGGAGCTGTTTTTT. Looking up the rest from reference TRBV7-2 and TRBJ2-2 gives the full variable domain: GAGVSQSPSNKVTEKGKDVELRCDPISGHTALYWYRQSLGQGLEFLIYFQGNSAPDKSGLPSDRFSAERTGGSVSTLTIQRTQQEDSAVYLCASSLRVAPGELFFGEGSRLTVL.

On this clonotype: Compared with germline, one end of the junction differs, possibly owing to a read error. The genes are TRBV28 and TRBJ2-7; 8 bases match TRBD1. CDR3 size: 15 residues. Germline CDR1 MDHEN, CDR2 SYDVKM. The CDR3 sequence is CVSSTGDRPSGEQYF. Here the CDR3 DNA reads TGTGTCAGCAGTACTGGGGACAGGCCCTCGGGGGAGCAGTACTTC.

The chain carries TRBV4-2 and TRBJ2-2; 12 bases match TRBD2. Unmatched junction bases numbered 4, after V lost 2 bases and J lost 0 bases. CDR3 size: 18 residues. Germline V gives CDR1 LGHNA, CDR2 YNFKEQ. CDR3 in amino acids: CASSQLTSGGPNTGELFF. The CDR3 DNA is TGTGCCAGCAGCCAACTGACTAGCGGGGGACCGAACACCGGGGAGCTGTTTTTT.

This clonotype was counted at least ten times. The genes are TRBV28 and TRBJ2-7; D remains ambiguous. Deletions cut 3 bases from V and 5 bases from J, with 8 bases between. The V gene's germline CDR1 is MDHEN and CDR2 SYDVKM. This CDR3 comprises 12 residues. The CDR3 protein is CASSFGVHEQYF. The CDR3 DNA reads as TGTGCCAGCAGTTTTGGGGTCCACGAGCAGTACTTC. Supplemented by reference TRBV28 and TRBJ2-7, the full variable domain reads DVKVTQSSRYLVKRTGEKVFLECVQDMDHENMFWYRQDPGLGLRLIYFSYDVKMKEKGDIPEGYSVSREKKERFSLILESASTNQTSMYLCASSFGVHEQYFGPGTRLTVT.

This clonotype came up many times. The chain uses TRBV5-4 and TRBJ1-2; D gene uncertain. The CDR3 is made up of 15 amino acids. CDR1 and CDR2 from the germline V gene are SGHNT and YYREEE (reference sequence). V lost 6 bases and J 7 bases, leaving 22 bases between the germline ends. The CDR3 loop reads CASTNLRGGPSGYTF. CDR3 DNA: TGTGCCAGCACAAACTTGCGGGGAGGGCCGAGTGGCTACACCTTC.

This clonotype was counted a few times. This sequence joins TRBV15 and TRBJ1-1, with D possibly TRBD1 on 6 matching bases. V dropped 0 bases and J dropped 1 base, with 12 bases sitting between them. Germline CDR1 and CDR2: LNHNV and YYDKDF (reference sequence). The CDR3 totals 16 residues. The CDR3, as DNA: TGTGCCACCAGCAGAGATCTCTGGGGGCCGAACACTGAAGCTTTCTTT. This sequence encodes CATSRDLWGPNTEAFF.

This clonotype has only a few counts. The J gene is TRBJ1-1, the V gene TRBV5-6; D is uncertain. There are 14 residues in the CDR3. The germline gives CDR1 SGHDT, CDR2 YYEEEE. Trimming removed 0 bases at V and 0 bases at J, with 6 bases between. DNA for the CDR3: TGTGCCAGCAGCTTGGAACAGATGAACACTGAAGCTTTCTTT. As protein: CASSLEQMNTEAFF.

The CDR3, as DNA: TGCGCCAGCAGCCAAGATAGAGGACCGAACACTGAAGCTTTCTTT. Translated: CASSQDRGPNTEAFF. The chain has TRBV4-3 and TRBJ1-1; D uncertain. Germline CDR1 LGHNA, CDR2 YSLEER. The CDR3 extends over 15 amino acids. Trimming stripped 0 bases from V and 1 base from J, with 9 bases between.

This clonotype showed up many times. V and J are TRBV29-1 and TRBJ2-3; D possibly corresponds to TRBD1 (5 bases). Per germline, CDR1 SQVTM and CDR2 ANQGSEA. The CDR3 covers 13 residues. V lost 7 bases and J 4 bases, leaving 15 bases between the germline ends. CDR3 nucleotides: TGCAGCGCTGGCTTTGGCAGGGCAGATACGCAGTATTTT. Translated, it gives CSAGFGRADTQYF.

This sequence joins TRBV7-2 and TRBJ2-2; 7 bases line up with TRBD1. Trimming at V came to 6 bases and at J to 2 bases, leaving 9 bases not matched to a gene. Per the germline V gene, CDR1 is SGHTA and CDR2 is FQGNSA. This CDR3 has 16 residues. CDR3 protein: CASRRAGTVNTGELFF. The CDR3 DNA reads TGTGCCAGCAGGCGAGCCGGGACAGTAAACACCGGGGAGCTGTTTTTT.

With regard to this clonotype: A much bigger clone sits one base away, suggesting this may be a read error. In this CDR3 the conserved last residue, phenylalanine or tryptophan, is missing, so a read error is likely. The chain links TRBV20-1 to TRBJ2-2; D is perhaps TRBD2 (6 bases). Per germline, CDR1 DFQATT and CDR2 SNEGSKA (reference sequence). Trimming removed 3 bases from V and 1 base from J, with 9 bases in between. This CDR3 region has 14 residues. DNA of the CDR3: TGCAGTGCTAGCAGGAGGGGGAACACCGGGGAGCTGTTTTCT. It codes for CSASRRGNTGELFS.